This passage covers 23 T cell receptor beta chains from one sample sequenced in a study of T cell responses to AZD1222 COVID-19 vaccine (dated by TCRdb to about 2021). The sample's time point, from its label and the paper: baseline before first vaccination. Library preparation used the immunoSEQ multiplex PCR assay. TCRdb retrieved this table from immuneACCESS and kept in-frame rearrangements only. Not all clones are present; in checked studies, unresolved V genes account for under half, and no reason is known for the remainder. Within this sample are roughly 160,000 clones, with roughly 92% of them counted one time only. The ten largest make up approximately 0.64% of the sample. Sample: peripheral blood, taken on day 0 of AZD1222 vaccination. All receptors come from an adult in good health.

The chain combines TRBV11-2 with TRBJ1-6, with D maybe TRBD1 (6 bases). The V end was cut by 0 bases, the J end by 6 bases, with 24 bases between. Per the germline V gene, CDR1 is SGHAT and CDR2 is FQNNGV. CDR3 size: 20 residues. Here the CDR3 reads CASSLEFSGRGLTRNSPLHF. In DNA, the CDR3 is TGTGCCAGCAGCTTAGAGTTCTCCGGCAGGGGATTAACTCGTAATTCACCCCTCCACTTT.

V gene TRBV7-8 combines with J gene TRBJ1-1; D ambiguous. CDR1 and CDR2 from the germline V gene are SGHVS and FQNEAQ. There are 11 residues in the CDR3. Between the trimmed V and J ends, which lost 1 base and 11 bases, there was a span of 8 bases. The CDR3 coding sequence is TGTGCCAGCAGCTTAGATTCGGGGGCTTTCTTT. It codes for CASSLDSGAFF.

The rearrangement uses TRBV6-6 and TRBJ2-1, with TRBD2 matching 12 bases. V lost 7 bases to trimming and J lost 4 bases; unmatched junction nucleotides: 8. The CDR3 contains 16 residues. The germline V gene has CDR1 MNHNY and CDR2 SVGAGI (reference sequence). CDR3 sequence reads: CASNTAGLAGYNEQFF. CDR3 DNA: TGTGCCAGCAACACCGCCGGACTAGCGGGGTACAATGAGCAGTTCTTC.

The CDR3 sequence is CASNWRERVGELFF. The CDR3 DNA is TGTGCCAGCAACTGGCGGGAAAGGGTCGGGGAGCTGTTTTTT. The rearrangement uses TRBV6-5 and TRBJ2-2, with D possibly being TRBD2 (6 bases). V was shortened by 7 bases and J by 7 bases, with 16 bases between the two germline ends. Germline lookup yields CDR1 MNHEY and CDR2 SVGAGI. The CDR3 is 14 residues long.

The genes are TRBV27 and TRBJ2-5; no reliable D call. V was cut by 6 bases and J by 1 base, with 9 bases left in between. The CDR3 consists of 13 residues. The germline V gene encodes CDR1 MNHEY and CDR2 SMNVEV (reference sequence). The CDR3 DNA reads as TGTGCCAGCAGGTTACAAAGCCAAGAGACCCAGTACTTC. It translates to CASRLQSQETQYF.

This chain uses TRBV30 with TRBJ1-5; D gene ambiguous. Trimming pared 0 bases from V and 4 bases from J, leaving 10 bases between. There are 14 residues in the CDR3. CDR1 GTSNPN and CDR2 SVGIG come from the germline V gene (reference sequence). CDR3 coding DNA: TGTGCCTGGAGTGTAAGTCCCAAAAATCAGCCCCAGCATTTT. Translation: CAWSVSPKNQPQHF.

This chain links TRBV2 with TRBJ1-1; D is undetermined. Germline CDR1 and CDR2: SNHLY and FYNNEI. The CDR3 length is 13 residues. V lost 4 bases, J lost 11 bases, and 17 bases lay in between. In DNA, the CDR3 is TGTGCCAGCAGTGCCTTCCCTCTGGGCGAGGCTTTCTTT. Protein sequence: CASSAFPLGEAFF. Together with reference TRBV2 and TRBJ1-1, the CDR3 gives the full variable domain: EPEVTQTPSHQVTQMGQEVILRCVPISNHLYFYWYRQILGQKVEFLVSFYNNEISEKSEIFDDQFSVERPDGSNFTLKIRSTKLEDSAMYFCASSAFPLGEAFFGQGTRLTVV.

This clone was detected only once. V and J are TRBV15 and TRBJ1-6; D ambiguous. V dropped 6 bases and J dropped 4 bases, with 7 bases sitting between them. This CDR3 comprises 13 residues. Germline V gene data show CDR1 as LNHNV and CDR2 as YYDKDF (reference sequence). This chain's CDR3 is CATRGSYNSPLHF. The CDR3 DNA sequence: TGTGCCACCAGGGGGTCTTATAATTCACCCCTCCACTTT. Using reference TRBV15 and TRBJ1-6 for the parts outside the CDR3, the full variable domain is DAMVIQNPRYQVTQFGKPVTLSCSQTLNHNVMYWYQQKSSQAPKLLFHYYDKDFNNEADTPDNFQSRRPNTSFCFLDIRSPGLGDTAMYLCATRGSYNSPLHFGNGTRLTVT.

V gene TRBV5-1 combines with J gene TRBJ1-1; D call uncertain. V lost 2 bases and J 1 base, leaving 15 bases between the germline ends. This CDR3 spans 16 amino acids. Germline V gene lookup returns CDR1 SGHRS and CDR2 YFSETQ. CDR3 DNA: TGCGCCAGCAGCTTCTCGGGATTCGTTGAGAACACTGAAGCTTTCTTT. Amino acid sequence: CASSFSGFVENTEAFF.

This chain connects TRBV7-9 to TRBJ1-2; D is possibly TRBD1 (6 bases). Deletions cut 8 bases from V and 6 bases from J, with 13 bases between. From germline, CDR1 is SEHNR and CDR2 FQNEAQ (reference sequence). There are 12 residues in the CDR3. CDR3 region: CASSWGADGYTF. In DNA form, the CDR3 reads TGTGCCAGCTCCTGGGGGGCGGATGGCTACACCTTC. Variable domain in full (rest from reference TRBV7-9 and TRBJ1-2): DTGVSQNPRHKITKRGQNVTFRCDPISEHNRLYWYRQTLGQGPEFLTYFQNEAQLEKSRLLSDRFSAERPKGSFSTLEIQRTEQGDSAMYLCASSWGADGYTFGSGTRLTVV.

The genes are TRBV27 and TRBJ1-5, with TRBD1 matching over 8 bases. Trimming at V came to 6 bases and at J to 6 bases, leaving 1 base not matched to a gene. In germline, CDR1 is MNHEY, CDR2 SMNVEV (reference sequence). The CDR3 consists of 12 residues. This chain's CDR3 is CASSDRGQPQHF. CDR3 coding DNA: TGTGCCAGCAGCGACAGGGGTCAGCCCCAGCATTTT.

This clone was counted once. V gene TRBV11-3 combines with J gene TRBJ2-1; D is perhaps TRBD2 (6 bases). Germline-derived CDR1 and CDR2 are SGHNT and YENEEA. CDR3 size: 15 residues. V was cut by 5 bases and J by 0 bases, with 11 bases left in between. CDR3 sequence: CASSHLASSYNEQFF. CDR3 sequence (DNA): TGTGCCAGCAGCCATCTAGCGAGCTCCTACAATGAGCAGTTCTTC.

The V call is TRBV4-1, the J call TRBJ1-2; D might be TRBD1 (5 bases). This CDR3 is built from 14 residues. The germline CDR1 and CDR2 sequences are MGHRA and YSYEKL. Between the trimmed V and J ends, which lost 4 bases and 7 bases, there was a span of 16 bases. The CDR3 DNA reads as TGCGCCAGCAGCCGGAGTTGGGGGGAGAGTGGCTACACCTTC. Amino acids: CASSRSWGESGYTF.

The J gene is TRBJ2-5, the V gene TRBV5-1; 8 bases are shared with TRBD2. Germline V gene data show CDR1 as SGHRS and CDR2 as YFSETQ. This CDR3 region has 17 residues. Losses at the gene ends were 0 bases for V and 1 base for J; bases not matched to a gene: 8. CDR3 protein: CASSLALAGPFQETQYF. In DNA, the CDR3 is TGCGCCAGCAGCTTGGCCCTAGCGGGTCCCTTCCAAGAGACCCAGTACTTC.

This chain uses TRBV9 with TRBJ2-1; 11 bases are shared with TRBD2. The germline V gene encodes CDR1 SGDLS and CDR2 YYNGEE. Trimming took 0 bases from V and 8 from J; bases not matched to a gene: 7. CDR3 length: 16 amino acids. CDR3 region: CASSVAPGLAVDEQFF. Written as DNA, the CDR3 is TGTGCCAGCAGCGTAGCACCGGGACTAGCGGTTGATGAGCAGTTCTTC.

V is TRBV5-1 and J is TRBJ2-7; 10 nucleotides align to TRBD1. In germline, CDR1 is SGHRS, CDR2 YFSETQ. CDR3 length equals 14 residues. V trimming: 2 bases; J trimming: 5 bases; junction bases outside the gene matches: 4. CDR3 in amino acids: CASSLGQGENEQYF. The CDR3 nucleotides read TGCGCCAGCAGCTTAGGACAGGGGGAGAACGAGCAGTACTTC. Looking up the rest from reference TRBV5-1 and TRBJ2-7 gives the full variable domain: KAGVTQTPRYLIKTRGQQVTLSCSPISGHRSVSWYQQTPGQGLQFLFEYFSETQRNKGNFPGRFSGRQFSNSRSEMNVSTLELGDSALYLCASSLGQGENEQYFGPGTRLTVT.

This clone was counted once. The rearrangement uses TRBV12-3 or TRBV12-4 and TRBJ1-1, with D uncertain. V lost 1 base to trimming and J lost 7 bases, with 7 bases between them. CDR3 size: 12 residues. The CDR3: CASSLGTSEAFF. The CDR3 DNA reads TGTGCCAGCAGTTTAGGAACAAGTGAAGCTTTCTTT.

V usage is TRBV6-4 and J usage is TRBJ1-1, with D perhaps TRBD1 (5 bases). The germline V and J ends were trimmed by 0 bases and 7 bases, with 15 bases remaining between them. CDR3 length: 15 amino acids. Germline CDR1 MRHNA, CDR2 SNTAGT. The chain's CDR3 is CASSDSSSGVSEAFF. DNA for the CDR3: TGTGCCAGCAGTGACTCGTCTTCGGGGGTCAGTGAAGCTTTCTTT.

This clone was recorded once. The CDR3 coding sequence is TGCGCCAGCAGCCTAGGCAGAAACTATGGCTACACCTTC. This encodes CASSLGRNYGYTF. The chain uses TRBV5-1 and TRBJ1-2; D not resolved. Germline-derived CDR1 and CDR2 are SGHRS and YFSETQ. The CDR3 contains 13 residues. V gave up 4 bases and J gave up 2 bases, with 9 bases separating them.

A single count supports this clone. In DNA, the CDR3 is TGTGCCAGTAAGGCCTATAAGGCCACTGAAGCTTTCTTT. Its protein is CASKAYKATEAFF. The chain has TRBV19 and TRBJ1-1; D remains ambiguous. Germline V lookup: CDR1 LNHDA, CDR2 SQIVND (reference sequence). The CDR3 is 13 residues long. V was clipped by 7 bases and J by 4 bases, with 13 bases between them. The full variable domain, with the rest looked up from reference TRBV19 and TRBJ1-1, is DGGITQSPKYLFRKEGQNVTLSCEQNLNHDAMYWYRQDPGQGLRLIYYSQIVNDFQKGDIAEGYSVSREKKESFPLTVTSAQKNPTAFYLCASKAYKATEAFFGQGTRLTVV.

This clone appeared once. Other DNA sequences of this sample code for an identical CDR3. The rearrangement links TRBV6-1 to TRBJ1-5; a weak D match, TRBD1 (5 bases). The germline V gene has CDR1 MNHNS and CDR2 SASEGT. V shed 3 bases and J shed 7 bases, with 13 bases lying between them. The length of the CDR3 is 14 residues. The CDR3 DNA follows: TGTGCCAGCAGTGAGGGGGGGGATCACCAGCCCCAGCATTTT. Its protein product is CASSEGGDHQPQHF.

J is TRBJ1-1 and V is TRBV2; D gene ambiguous. There are 16 residues in the CDR3. Germline CDR1 reads SNHLY; CDR2 reads FYNNEI. V was clipped by 1 base and J by 1 base, with 13 bases between them. CDR3 region: CASSEGGLAKNTEAFF. CDR3 nucleotides: TGTGCCAGCAGTGAAGGTGGATTGGCTAAGAACACTGAAGCTTTCTTT.

The V call is TRBV2, the J call TRBJ1-6, with D maybe TRBD1 (6 bases). V was cut by 6 bases and J by 7 bases, with 13 bases left in between. There are 14 residues in the CDR3. Germline CDR1 SNHLY, CDR2 FYNNEI. The CDR3 nucleotides read TGTGCCAGCAGAGATATAAGGGGGAATTCACCCCTCCACTTT. Translated: CASRDIRGNSPLHF.